These 11 T cell receptor beta chains share one sample of origin, sequenced in a study of blood T cell repertoires in COVID-19. The method was immunoSEQ multiplex PCR; TCRdb's version includes in-frame clones alone and lacks a portion of them. The sample holds approximately 330,000 clones, roughly 87% seen once. The sequencing input was peripheral blood. The receptor set was obtained from a man between 25 and 39 years old with COVID-19, enrolled during active disease.

V usage is TRBV6-4 and J usage is TRBJ2-7, with TRBD1 identical over 10 bases. CDR1 and CDR2 (germline): MRHNA, SNTAGT. The CDR3 runs to 15 residues. J gave up 0 bases and V 6 bases, and 5 bases lay outside the gene matches. In DNA, the CDR3 is TGTGCCAGCAGCTCCGGGACAGGGGTCTCCTACGAGCAGTACTTC. Its translation is CASSSGTGVSYEQYF.

V gene TRBV4-3 combines with J gene TRBJ2-3, with 13 bases aligning to TRBD2. The CDR3 sequence is 18 residues long. CDR1 and CDR2 (germline): LGHNA, YSLEER. V lost 0 bases and J lost 2; bases outside the gene matches: 5. The CDR3 is CASSQDRTSGGITDTQYF. DNA of the CDR3: TGCGCCAGCAGCCAAGACCGGACTAGCGGGGGAATCACAGATACGCAGTATTTT.

This clone has only a few counts. V gene TRBV28 combines with J gene TRBJ1-5; D remains ambiguous. CDR1 is MDHEN and CDR2 is SYDVKM in the germline V gene. The CDR3 length is 13 residues. Trimming removed 6 bases from V and 9 bases from J, with 15 bases in between. The CDR3 nucleotides read TGTGCCAGCAGGGGCCCAGGATTGTGGCCCCAGCATTTT. This sequence encodes CASRGPGLWPQHF.

V usage is TRBV3-1 (or the pseudogene TRBV3-2) and J usage is TRBJ1-5; no clear D gene. The CDR3 length is 22 residues. V was clipped by 0 bases and J by 0 bases, with 27 bases between them. The germline V gene has CDR1 LGHDT and CDR2 YNNKEL (reference sequence). In DNA form, the CDR3 reads TGTGCCAGCAGCCAAGAGTCGCGGCGGTGGTTGGTTAGTAAATATAGCAATCAGCCCCAGCATTTT. This translates into CASSQESRRWLVSKYSNQPQHF.

This chain joins TRBV19 and TRBJ1-5; 8 nucleotides agree with TRBD1. The J segment lost 1 base and the V segment lost 5 bases, leaving 13 bases of the junction unmatched. The CDR3 is 18 amino acids. CDR1 is LNHDA and CDR2 is SQIVND in the germline V gene (reference sequence). The CDR3, as DNA: TGTGCCAGTAGTCTTGGGACAGGCTCGTGGGGAAGCAATCAGCCCCAGCATTTT. Protein sequence: CASSLGTGSWGSNQPQHF.

V usage is TRBV18 and J usage is TRBJ1-2; D ambiguous. CDR1 and CDR2 from the germline V gene are KGHSH and LQKENI. Trimming took off 0 bases at V and 4 bases at J, with 12 bases between the two ends. This CDR3 region has 15 residues. CDR3 nucleotides: TGTGCCAGCTCACCACCTCCGGGGAACTCCTATGGCTACACCTTC. Encoded protein: CASSPPPGNSYGYTF.

This sequence joins TRBV7-3 and TRBJ2-3; TRBD1 agrees at 10 bases. CDR1 and CDR2 from the germline V gene are SGHTA and FQGTGA. This CDR3 has 14 residues. After removal of 11 bases from V and 1 base from J, the junction contained 6 bases not matched to a gene. The CDR3 nucleotides are TGTGCCTCTACGACAGGGGGCGGCACAGATACGCAGTATTTT. Amino acids: CASTTGGGTDTQYF. The full variable domain, in which reference TRBV7-3 and TRBJ2-3 provide the parts outside the CDR3, is GAGVSQTPSNKVTEKGKYVELRCDPISGHTALYWYRQSLGQGPEFLIYFQGTGAADDSGLPNDRFFAVRPEGSVSTLKIQRTERGDSAVYLCASTTGGGTDTQYFGPGTRLTVL.

The rearrangement joins TRBV24-1 to TRBJ1-1; 7 bases map to TRBD1. J lost 3 bases, V lost 7 bases, and 7 bases had no gene match. This CDR3 has 14 amino acids. Per the germline V gene, CDR1 is KGHDR and CDR2 is SFDVKD. The CDR3 here is CATSRTGDYTEAFF. The CDR3 nucleotides are TGTGCCACCAGCAGAACAGGGGATTACACTGAAGCTTTCTTT.

This clone was counted only a few times. The V and J genes are TRBV7-2 and TRBJ1-4; no reliable D call. Germline V lookup: CDR1 SGHTA, CDR2 FQGNSA. The ends were cut back, 6 bases at V and 3 bases at J, with 8 bases in the middle. The CDR3 covers 13 residues. CDR3 protein: CASRTRANEKLFF. The CDR3 bases are TGTGCCAGCAGGACGAGGGCTAATGAAAAACTGTTTTTT.

The V and J genes are TRBV4-3 and TRBJ2-3; 8 positions match TRBD1. V dropped 6 bases and J dropped 3; count of bases not matched to a gene: 5. The V gene's germline CDR1 is LGHNA and CDR2 YSLEER. The CDR3 contains 14 residues. DNA of the CDR3: TGCGCCAGCAGTATGACAGGGGCTACAGATACGCAGTATTTT. Its protein product is CASSMTGATDTQYF.

This clone showed up just a few times. Germline and junction disagree at one end, which may indicate a read error. The chain is built from TRBV7-3 and TRBJ1-2; 7 bases align to TRBD1. This CDR3 has 13 residues. Looked up from germline, CDR1 is SGHTA and CDR2 is FQGTGA. CDR3 in amino acids: CASSLTGDYGYTF. The CDR3 DNA reads TGTGCCAGCAGCCTAACAGGGGACTATGGCTACACCTTC.